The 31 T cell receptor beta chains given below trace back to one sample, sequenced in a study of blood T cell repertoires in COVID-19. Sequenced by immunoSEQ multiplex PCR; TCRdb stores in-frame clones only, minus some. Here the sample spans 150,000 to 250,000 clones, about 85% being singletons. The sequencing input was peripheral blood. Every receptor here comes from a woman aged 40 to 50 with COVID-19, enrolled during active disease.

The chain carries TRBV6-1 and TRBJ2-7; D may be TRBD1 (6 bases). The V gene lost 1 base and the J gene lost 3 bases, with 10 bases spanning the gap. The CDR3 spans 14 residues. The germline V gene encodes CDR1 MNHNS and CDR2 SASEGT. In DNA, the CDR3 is TGTGCCAGCAGTGAAGAAGGGGGTGGCTACGAGCAGTACTTC. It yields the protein CASSEEGGGYEQYF.

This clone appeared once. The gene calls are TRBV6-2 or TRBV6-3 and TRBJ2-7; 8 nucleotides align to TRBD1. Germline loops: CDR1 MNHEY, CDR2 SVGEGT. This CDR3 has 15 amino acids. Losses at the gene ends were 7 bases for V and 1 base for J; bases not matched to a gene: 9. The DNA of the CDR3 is TGTGCCAGCACCCCTAGGACAGGGCTTTCCTACGAGCAGTACTTC. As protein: CASTPRTGLSYEQYF.

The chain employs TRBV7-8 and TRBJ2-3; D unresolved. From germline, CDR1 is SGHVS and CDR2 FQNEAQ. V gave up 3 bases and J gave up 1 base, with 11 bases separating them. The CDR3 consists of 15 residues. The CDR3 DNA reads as TGTGCCAGCAGCTTGCTTGGCCACGGCACAGATACGCAGTATTTT. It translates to CASSLLGHGTDTQYF.

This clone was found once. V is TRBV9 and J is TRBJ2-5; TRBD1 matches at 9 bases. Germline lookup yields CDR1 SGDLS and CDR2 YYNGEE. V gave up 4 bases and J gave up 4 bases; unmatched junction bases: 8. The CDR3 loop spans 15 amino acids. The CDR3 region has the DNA TGTGCCAGCAGCACCCACAGGGGGCTAGGAGAGACCCAGTACTTC. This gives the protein CASSTHRGLGETQYF.

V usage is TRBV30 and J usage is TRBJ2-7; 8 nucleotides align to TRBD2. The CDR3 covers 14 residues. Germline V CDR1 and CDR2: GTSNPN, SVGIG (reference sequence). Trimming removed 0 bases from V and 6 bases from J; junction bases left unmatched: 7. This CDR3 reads CAWSVGGGIGEQYF. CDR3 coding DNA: TGTGCCTGGAGTGTTGGCGGGGGGATCGGCGAGCAGTACTTC.

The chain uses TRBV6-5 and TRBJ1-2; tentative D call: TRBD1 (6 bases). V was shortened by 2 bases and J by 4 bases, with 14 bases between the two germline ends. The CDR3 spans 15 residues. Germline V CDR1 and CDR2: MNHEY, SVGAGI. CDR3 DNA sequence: TGTGCCAGCAGTTACCCCGGACAGTCAGTCTATGGCTACACCTTC. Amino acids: CASSYPGQSVYGYTF.

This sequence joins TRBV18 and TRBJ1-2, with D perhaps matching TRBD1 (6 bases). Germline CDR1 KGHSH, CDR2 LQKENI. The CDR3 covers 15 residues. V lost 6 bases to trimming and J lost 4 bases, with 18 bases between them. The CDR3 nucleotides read TGTGCCAGCTCCCTCGGGCAGGGGCTGGCCTATGGCTACACCTTC. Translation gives CASSLGQGLAYGYTF. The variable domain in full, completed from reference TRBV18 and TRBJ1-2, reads NAGVMQNPRHLVRRRGQEARLRCSPMKGHSHVYWYRQLPEEGLKFMVYLQKENIIDESGMPKERFSAEFPKEGPSILRIQQVVRGDSAAYFCASSLGQGLAYGYTFGSGTRLTVV.

The CDR3 DNA reads as TGTGCCAGCAGTTTCGCGGCCTACAATGAGCAGTTCTTC. This gives the protein CASSFAAYNEQFF. The chain links TRBV6-6 to TRBJ2-1; D gene uncertain. Trimming left V 4 bases short and J 2 bases short, with 6 bases between. This CDR3 region has 13 residues. Germline V CDR1 and CDR2: MNHNY, SVGAGI (reference sequence).

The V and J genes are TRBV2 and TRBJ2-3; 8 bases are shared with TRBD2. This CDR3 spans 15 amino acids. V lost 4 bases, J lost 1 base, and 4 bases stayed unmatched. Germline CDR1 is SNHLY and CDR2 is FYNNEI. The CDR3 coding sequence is TGTGCCAGCAGTGTGGACGGGAGGGGCACAGATACGCAGTATTTT. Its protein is CASSVDGRGTDTQYF.

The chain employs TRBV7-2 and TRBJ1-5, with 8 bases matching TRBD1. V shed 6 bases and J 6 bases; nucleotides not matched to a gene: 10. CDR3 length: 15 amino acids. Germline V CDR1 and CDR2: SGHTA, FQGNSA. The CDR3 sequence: CASRGTGQVRQPQHF. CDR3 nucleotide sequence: TGTGCCAGCAGAGGTACGGGACAGGTGCGTCAGCCCCAGCATTTT.

CDR3 DNA: TGTGCCAGCAGCGTAGACCACGGGAATTCACCCCTCCACTTT. It yields the protein CASSVDHGNSPLHF. V and J are TRBV9 and TRBJ1-6; D is undetermined. V was cut by 0 bases and J by 7 bases, with 8 bases left in between. In germline, CDR1 is SGDLS, CDR2 YYNGEE. The length of the CDR3 is 14 residues.

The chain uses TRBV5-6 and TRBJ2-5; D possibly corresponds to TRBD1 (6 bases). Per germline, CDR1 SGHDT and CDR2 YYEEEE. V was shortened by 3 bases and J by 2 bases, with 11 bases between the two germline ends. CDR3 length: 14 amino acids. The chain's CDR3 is CASSSADSQETQYF. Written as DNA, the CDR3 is TGTGCCAGCAGCTCCGCGGACAGTCAAGAGACCCAGTACTTC. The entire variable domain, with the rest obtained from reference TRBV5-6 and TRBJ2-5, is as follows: DAGVTQSPTHLIKTRGQQVTLRCSPKSGHDTVSWYQQALGQGPQFIFQYYEEEERQRGNFPDRFSGHQFPNYSSELNVNALLLGDSALYLCASSSADSQETQYFGPGTRLLVL.

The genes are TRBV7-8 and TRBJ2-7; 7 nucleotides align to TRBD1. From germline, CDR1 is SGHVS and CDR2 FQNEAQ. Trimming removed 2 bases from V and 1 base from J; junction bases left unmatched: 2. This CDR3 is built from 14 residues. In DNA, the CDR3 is TGTGCCAGCAGCTTATGGGACAGATCCTACGAGCAGTACTTC. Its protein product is CASSLWDRSYEQYF.

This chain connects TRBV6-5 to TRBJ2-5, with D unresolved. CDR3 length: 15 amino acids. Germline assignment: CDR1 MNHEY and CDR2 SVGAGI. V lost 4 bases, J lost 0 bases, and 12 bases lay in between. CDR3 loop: CASSFNPSNQETQYF. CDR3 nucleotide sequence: TGTGCCAGCAGTTTCAATCCATCCAACCAAGAGACCCAGTACTTC.

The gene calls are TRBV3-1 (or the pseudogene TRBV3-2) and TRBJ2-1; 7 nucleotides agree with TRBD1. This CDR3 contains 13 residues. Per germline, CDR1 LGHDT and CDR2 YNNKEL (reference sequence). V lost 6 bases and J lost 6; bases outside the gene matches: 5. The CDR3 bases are TGTGCCAGCAGTGACAGGGTAGTCAATGAGCAGTTCTTC. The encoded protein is CASSDRVVNEQFF.

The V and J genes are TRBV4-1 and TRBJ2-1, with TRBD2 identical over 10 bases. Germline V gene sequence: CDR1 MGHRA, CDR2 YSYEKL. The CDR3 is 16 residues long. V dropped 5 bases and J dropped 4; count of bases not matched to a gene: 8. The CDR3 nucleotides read TGCGCCAGCAGCTGGCTAGCGGGAGACGTGTACAATGAGCAGTTCTTC. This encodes CASSWLAGDVYNEQFF.

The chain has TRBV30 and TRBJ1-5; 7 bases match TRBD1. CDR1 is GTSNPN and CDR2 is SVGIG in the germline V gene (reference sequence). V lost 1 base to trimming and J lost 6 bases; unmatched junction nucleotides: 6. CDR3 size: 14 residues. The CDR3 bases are TGTGCCTGGAGTGGAGGAGGGGGCGGTCAGCCCCAGCATTTT. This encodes CAWSGGGGGQPQHF.

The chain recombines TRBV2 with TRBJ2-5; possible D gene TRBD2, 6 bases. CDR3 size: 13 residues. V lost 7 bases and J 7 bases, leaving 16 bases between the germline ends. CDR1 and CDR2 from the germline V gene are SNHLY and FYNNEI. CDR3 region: CASNSGTVATQYF. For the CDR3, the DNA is TGTGCCAGCAATTCTGGGACTGTGGCGACCCAGTACTTC.

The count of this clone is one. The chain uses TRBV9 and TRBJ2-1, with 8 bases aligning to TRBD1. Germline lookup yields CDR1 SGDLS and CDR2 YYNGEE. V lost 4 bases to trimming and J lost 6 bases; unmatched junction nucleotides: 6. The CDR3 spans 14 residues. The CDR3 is CASSLRTGINEQFF. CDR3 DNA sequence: TGTGCCAGCAGCCTACGGACAGGGATCAATGAGCAGTTCTTC.

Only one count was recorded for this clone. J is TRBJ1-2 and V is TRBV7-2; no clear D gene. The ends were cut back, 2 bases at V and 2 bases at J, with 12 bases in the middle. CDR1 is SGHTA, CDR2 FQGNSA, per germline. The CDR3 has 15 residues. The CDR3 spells CASSLRRDLNYGYTF. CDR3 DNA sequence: TGTGCCAGCAGCTTACGCCGAGATTTAAACTATGGCTACACCTTC.

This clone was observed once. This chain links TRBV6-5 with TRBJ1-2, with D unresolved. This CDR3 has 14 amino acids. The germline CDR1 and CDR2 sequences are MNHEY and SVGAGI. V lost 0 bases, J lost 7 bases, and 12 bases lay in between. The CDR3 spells CASSYSKGGLGYTF. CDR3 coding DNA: TGTGCCAGCAGTTACTCCAAGGGCGGGCTTGGCTACACCTTC.

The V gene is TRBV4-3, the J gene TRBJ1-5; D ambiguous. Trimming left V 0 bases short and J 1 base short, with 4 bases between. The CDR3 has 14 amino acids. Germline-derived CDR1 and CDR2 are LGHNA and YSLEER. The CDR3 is CASSQDASNQPQHF. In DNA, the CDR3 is TGCGCCAGCAGCCAAGATGCGAGCAATCAGCCCCAGCATTTT.

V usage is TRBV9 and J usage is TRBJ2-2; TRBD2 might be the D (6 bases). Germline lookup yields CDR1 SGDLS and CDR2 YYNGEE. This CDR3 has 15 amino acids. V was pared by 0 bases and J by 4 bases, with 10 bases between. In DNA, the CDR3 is TGTGCCAGCAGCGTAGTCGGGAGTAGCACCGGGGAGCTGTTTTTT. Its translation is CASSVVGSSTGELFF. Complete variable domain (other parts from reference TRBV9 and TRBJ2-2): DSGVTQTPKHLITATGQRVTLRCSPRSGDLSVYWYQQSLDQGLQFLIQYYNGEERAKGNILERFSAQQFPDLHSELNLSSLELGDSALYFCASSVVGSSTGELFFGEGSRLTVL.

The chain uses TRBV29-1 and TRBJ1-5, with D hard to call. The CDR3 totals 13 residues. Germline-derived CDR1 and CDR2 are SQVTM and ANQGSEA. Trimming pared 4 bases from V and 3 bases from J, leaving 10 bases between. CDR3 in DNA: TGCAGCGTTGCGGCCATAGCCAATCAGCCCCAGCATTTT. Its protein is CSVAAIANQPQHF.

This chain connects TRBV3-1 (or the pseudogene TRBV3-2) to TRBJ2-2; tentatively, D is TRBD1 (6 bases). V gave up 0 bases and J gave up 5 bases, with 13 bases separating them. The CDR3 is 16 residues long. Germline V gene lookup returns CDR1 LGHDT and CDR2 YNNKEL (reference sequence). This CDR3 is CASSQENQGMTGELFF. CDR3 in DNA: TGTGCCAGCAGCCAAGAAAACCAGGGGATGACCGGGGAGCTGTTTTTT.

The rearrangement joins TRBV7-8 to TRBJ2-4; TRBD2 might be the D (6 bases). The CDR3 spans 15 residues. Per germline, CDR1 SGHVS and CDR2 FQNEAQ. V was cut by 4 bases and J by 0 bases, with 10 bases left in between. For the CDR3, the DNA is TGTGCCAGCAGCTCCAGAGCGGGAGCCAAAAACATTCAGTACTTC. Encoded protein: CASSSRAGAKNIQYF.

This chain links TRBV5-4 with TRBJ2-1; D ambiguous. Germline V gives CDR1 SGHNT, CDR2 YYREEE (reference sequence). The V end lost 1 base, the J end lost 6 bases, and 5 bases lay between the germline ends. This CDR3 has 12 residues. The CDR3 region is CASSLNLNEQFF. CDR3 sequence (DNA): TGTGCCAGCAGCTTGAATCTCAATGAGCAGTTCTTC.

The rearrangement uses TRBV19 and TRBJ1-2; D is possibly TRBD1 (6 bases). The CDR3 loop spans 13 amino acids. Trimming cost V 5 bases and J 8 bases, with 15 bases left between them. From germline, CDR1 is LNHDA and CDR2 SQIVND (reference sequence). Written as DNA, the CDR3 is TGTGCCAGTAGTCCTGGACAGTCTACCGGCTACACCTTC. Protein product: CASSPGQSTGYTF.

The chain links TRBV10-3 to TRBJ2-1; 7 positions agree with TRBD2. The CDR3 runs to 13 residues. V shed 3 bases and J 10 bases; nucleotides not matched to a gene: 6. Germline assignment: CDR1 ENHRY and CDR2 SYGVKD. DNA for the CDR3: TGTGCCATCAGTGAAGCGGGGATTAGCGAGCAGTTCTTC. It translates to CAISEAGISEQFF.

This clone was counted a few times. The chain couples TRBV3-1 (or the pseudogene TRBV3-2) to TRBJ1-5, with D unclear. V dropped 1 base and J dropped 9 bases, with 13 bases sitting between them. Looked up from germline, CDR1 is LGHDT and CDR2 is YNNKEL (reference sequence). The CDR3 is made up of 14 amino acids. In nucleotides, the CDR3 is TGTGCCAGCAGCCAAGCGAGGAGTCGAGGGCCCCAGCATTTT. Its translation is CASSQARSRGPQHF.

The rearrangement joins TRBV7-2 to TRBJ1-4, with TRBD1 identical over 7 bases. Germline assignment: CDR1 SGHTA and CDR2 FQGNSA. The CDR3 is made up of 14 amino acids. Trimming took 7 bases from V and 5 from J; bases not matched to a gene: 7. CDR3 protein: CASTAGQTNEKLFF. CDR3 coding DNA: TGTGCCAGCACTGCGGGACAGACGAATGAAAAACTGTTTTTT.